These 21 T cell receptor beta chains share one sample of origin, sequenced in a study of blood T cell repertoires in COVID-19. Repertoires were generated with immunoSEQ multiplex PCR, while TCRdb's copy carries only in-frame clones and drops some. The table shows tens of thousands of clones, with approximately 88% occurring only once. Sequencing input: peripheral blood. The receptors originated from a man in his fifties with active COVID-19.

The V and J genes are TRBV5-5 and TRBJ2-7; D remains unclear. V lost 4 bases to trimming and J lost 5 bases, with 19 bases between them. Germline CDR1 and CDR2: SGHKS and YYEKEE (reference sequence). CDR3 length equals 15 residues. The CDR3 bases are TGTGCCAGCAGCCTGACTGGGTTCGTGAGGAACGAGCAGTACTTC. Residues: CASSLTGFVRNEQYF. The full variable domain, completed using reference TRBV5-5 and TRBJ2-7, is DAGVTQSPTHLIKTRGQQVTLRCSPISGHKSVSWYQQVLGQGPQFIFQYYEKEERGRGNFPDRFSARQFPNYSSELNVNALLLGDSALYLCASSLTGFVRNEQYFGPGTRLTVT.

This chain links TRBV19 with TRBJ2-5, with 8 positions matching TRBD1. Trimming removed 5 bases from V and 1 base from J; junction bases left unmatched: 6. CDR1 LNHDA and CDR2 SQIVND come from the germline V gene (reference sequence). The CDR3 has 15 residues. DNA of the CDR3: TGTGCCAGTAGTTTAGGACAGGGCCCCCAAGAGACCCAGTACTTC. Its translation: CASSLGQGPQETQYF.

The CDR3 sequence is CSARLAGGPSGELFF. Written as DNA, the CDR3 is TGCAGCGCCAGACTAGCGGGAGGGCCCTCCGGGGAGCTGTTTTTT. The chain is built from TRBV29-1 and TRBJ2-2; TRBD2 matches at 14 bases. Trimming took 7 bases from V and 6 from J; bases not matched to a gene: 7. The CDR3 is 15 residues long. Germline-derived CDR1 and CDR2 are SQVTM and ANQGSEA.

The chain uses TRBV5-4 and TRBJ2-3; unclear D gene. The ends were cut back, 2 bases at V and 0 bases at J, with 16 bases in the middle. Germline assignment: CDR1 SGHNT and CDR2 YYREEE (reference sequence). The CDR3 covers 17 residues. The CDR3 reads CASSFTFGSLSTDTQYF. CDR3 nucleotide sequence: TGTGCCAGCAGCTTCACGTTCGGGTCGCTTAGCACAGATACGCAGTATTTT. Complete variable domain (other parts from reference TRBV5-4 and TRBJ2-3): ETGVTQSPTHLIKTRGQQVTLRCSSQSGHNTVSWYQQALGQGPQFIFQYYREEENGRGNFPPRFSGLQFPNYSSELNVNALELDDSALYLCASSFTFGSLSTDTQYFGPGTRLTVL.

The rearrangement uses TRBV4-3 and TRBJ2-6; D not resolved. Germline values: CDR1 LGHNA, CDR2 YSLEER. The CDR3 length is 16 residues. V gave up 1 base and J gave up 3 bases, with 10 bases separating them. CDR3 in amino acids: CASSQALYDGANVLTF. The CDR3 DNA reads as TGCGCCAGCAGCCAAGCGCTCTACGATGGGGCCAACGTCCTGACTTTC.

This chain joins TRBV12-5 and TRBJ2-2, with a tentative D call TRBD1 (6 bases). V lost 2 bases and J lost 4, with 14 bases in between. Germline values: CDR1 LGHNT, CDR2 FRNRAP. CDR3 length: 16 residues. CDR3 residues: CASGLSRGKGTGELFF. The CDR3 DNA sequence: TGTGCTAGTGGTTTGTCCAGGGGCAAGGGCACCGGGGAGCTGTTTTTT.

The genes are TRBV9 and TRBJ2-5; TRBD1 aligns across 10 bases. Trimming removed 1 base from V and 3 bases from J; junction bases left unmatched: 6. The germline CDR1 and CDR2 sequences are SGDLS and YYNGEE. CDR3 length: 16 residues. CDR3 bases: TGTGCCAGCAGCGTATGGGACAGGGGAGGGGAAGAGACCCAGTACTTC. Its protein product is CASSVWDRGGEETQYF.

This sequence joins TRBV5-1 and TRBJ2-2; 8 nucleotides match TRBD2. Looked up from germline, CDR1 is SGHRS and CDR2 is YFSETQ. The CDR3 length is 16 residues. With V trimmed by 4 bases and J by 6 bases, 11 bases remained unmatched. CDR3 sequence: CASSPGRGGWSGELFF. In DNA, the CDR3 is TGCGCCAGCAGCCCCGGGAGGGGCGGTTGGTCCGGGGAGCTGTTTTTT.

The chain joins TRBV7-3 to TRBJ2-3; TRBD2 is a possible D gene (6 bases). The CDR3 loop spans 12 amino acids. V dropped 6 bases and J dropped 6 bases, with 10 bases sitting between them. Germline CDR1 SGHTA, CDR2 FQGTGA. The CDR3 bases are TGTGCCAGCAGTTTCAGCGGGGATACGCAGTATTTT. Protein: CASSFSGDTQYF.

The chain joins TRBV7-2 to TRBJ2-3; 8 bases are shared with TRBD1. The CDR3 is made up of 16 amino acids. Germline V gene lookup returns CDR1 SGHTA and CDR2 FQGNSA. After removal of 2 bases from V and 4 bases from J, the junction contained 8 bases not matched to a gene. The CDR3 loop reads CASSLSPGQGADTQYF. CDR3 bases: TGTGCCAGCAGCTTATCCCCTGGACAGGGCGCAGATACGCAGTATTTT.

The chain joins TRBV30 to TRBJ1-1, with D unresolved. The CDR3 runs to 13 residues. Germline CDR1 reads GTSNPN; CDR2 reads SVGIG (reference sequence). V was pared by 2 bases and J by 0 bases, with 7 bases between. CDR3 in DNA: TGTGCCTGGAGTCCGGGGATGAACACTGAAGCTTTCTTT. It is translated as CAWSPGMNTEAFF.

This chain uses TRBV9 with TRBJ2-5, with 13 bases matching TRBD2. The germline V gene has CDR1 SGDLS and CDR2 YYNGEE. The CDR3 consists of 16 residues. The trim removed 2 bases at V and 5 bases at J, leaving 6 bases unmatched. As DNA, the CDR3 is TGTGCCAGCAGCGTCGGACTAGCGGGAGCGTATGAGACCCAGTACTTC. Encoded protein: CASSVGLAGAYETQYF. The variable domain in full, completed from reference TRBV9 and TRBJ2-5, reads DSGVTQTPKHLITATGQRVTLRCSPRSGDLSVYWYQQSLDQGLQFLIQYYNGEERAKGNILERFSAQQFPDLHSELNLSSLELGDSALYFCASSVGLAGAYETQYFGPGTRLLVL.

The V call is TRBV15, the J call TRBJ2-3; 7 bases match TRBD2. The CDR3 loop spans 15 amino acids. Unmatched junction bases numbered 8, after V lost 6 bases and J lost 2 bases. Looked up from germline, CDR1 is LNHNV and CDR2 is YYDKDF (reference sequence). CDR3 in amino acids: CATRRTGGITDTQYF. CDR3 coding DNA: TGTGCCACCAGGAGGACCGGGGGGATCACAGATACGCAGTATTTT.

This chain uses TRBV11-2 with TRBJ1-3, with D perhaps matching TRBD1 (5 bases). Trimming took off 2 bases at V and 4 bases at J, with 12 bases between the two ends. Germline CDR1 reads SGHAT; CDR2 reads FQNNGV. The CDR3 length is 15 residues. The CDR3: CASSLMVTAGNTIYF. CDR3 coding DNA: TGTGCCAGCAGCTTAATGGTGACAGCGGGAAACACCATATATTTT. Drawing the rest from reference TRBV11-2 and TRBJ1-3, the complete variable domain is EAGVAQSPRYKIIEKRQSVAFWCNPISGHATLYWYQQILGQGPKLLIQFQNNGVVDDSQLPKDRFSAERLKGVDSTLKIQPAKLEDSAVYLCASSLMVTAGNTIYFGEGSWLTVV.

The chain has TRBV13 and TRBJ2-3; TRBD2 matches at 7 bases. The ends lost 2 bases at V and 3 bases at J; junction bases unmatched: 5. This CDR3 region has 15 residues. Germline lookup yields CDR1 PRHDT and CDR2 FYEKMQ (reference sequence). CDR3 in DNA: TGTGCCAGCAGCTTAAGGGCGGGGGTAACAGATACGCAGTATTTT. Residues: CASSLRAGVTDTQYF.

The chain employs TRBV7-6 and TRBJ2-1, with 8 bases lining up with TRBD2. Germline values: CDR1 SGHVS, CDR2 FNYEAQ. The J segment lost 9 bases and the V segment lost 5 bases, leaving 12 bases of the junction unmatched. CDR3 length: 15 amino acids. CDR3 protein: CASSPEIGGAREQFF. CDR3 in DNA: TGTGCCAGCAGCCCCGAAATCGGGGGGGCCCGTGAGCAGTTCTTC.

This chain joins TRBV9 and TRBJ2-3; 7 bases are a match to TRBD2. Trimming cost V 3 bases and J 4 bases; bases outside gene matches: 8. The CDR3 covers 15 residues. Germline lookup yields CDR1 SGDLS and CDR2 YYNGEE. The CDR3 nucleotides read TGTGCCAGCAGCGCTAGCGGCGGGATGGCAGATACGCAGTATTTT. Protein sequence: CASSASGGMADTQYF.

This rearrangement joins TRBV5-4 to TRBJ1-1; D is ambiguous. Per germline, CDR1 SGHNT and CDR2 YYREEE (reference sequence). The length of the CDR3 is 15 residues. Trimming stripped 4 bases from V and 0 bases from J, with 13 bases between. The CDR3 region is CASSNQARMNTEAFF. CDR3 nucleotides: TGTGCCAGCAGCAACCAGGCCCGCATGAACACTGAAGCTTTCTTT. The whole variable domain, remainder taken from reference TRBV5-4 and TRBJ1-1, is ETGVTQSPTHLIKTRGQQVTLRCSSQSGHNTVSWYQQALGQGPQFIFQYYREEENGRGNFPPRFSGLQFPNYSSELNVNALELDDSALYLCASSNQARMNTEAFFGQGTRLTVV.

This chain links TRBV6-2 or TRBV6-3 with TRBJ2-1; 11 bases line up with TRBD2. The CDR3 extends over 17 amino acids. Germline V CDR1 and CDR2: MNHEY, SVGEGT. With V trimmed by 6 bases and J by 4 bases, 11 bases remained unmatched. The CDR3 loop reads CASSPRLAGNFYNEQFF. The CDR3 DNA is TGTGCCAGCAGCCCTAGACTAGCGGGGAACTTTTACAATGAGCAGTTCTTC.

This clone appeared once. This chain joins TRBV11-2 and TRBJ2-3, with 11 bases aligning to TRBD1. The CDR3 length is 15 residues. Germline lookup yields CDR1 SGHAT and CDR2 FQNNGV. V gave up 4 bases and J gave up 5 bases; unmatched junction bases: 5. The CDR3 DNA reads as TGTGCCAGCAGCTGGACAGGGGGCTTTGGAGATACGCAGTATTTT. Residues: CASSWTGGFGDTQYF.

The rearrangement joins TRBV27 to TRBJ2-7; 10 nucleotides align to TRBD2. Trimming removed 5 bases from V and 2 bases from J; junction bases left unmatched: 6. The germline V gene has CDR1 MNHEY and CDR2 SMNVEV (reference sequence). This CDR3 has 15 residues. CDR3 residues: CASSLLAGETYEQYV. DNA for the CDR3: TGTGCCAGCAGTCTTCTAGCGGGGGAAACCTACGAGCAGTACGTC.